The rows below give T cell receptor beta chains drawn from one sample of a study of cytomegalovirus exposure and HLA in healthy donors. Generated by immunoSEQ multiplex PCR, the TCRdb table keeps only in-frame clones and is missing some. Seen here are 90,000 to 140,000 clones, 80% to 85% observed once, and the top ten hold around 6.9%. Sequenced sample: PBMCs. The receptors here all came from a man younger than 40 in good health and CMV-seropositive. The CDR3 runs from the conserved cysteine through the conserved F or W. Fields, in order: D gene, J gene, clone size, CDR3 length, V gene, CDR3 protein, CDR3 DNA. A D gene is named only where the DNA matches it firmly. Clone size is stated in some rows and not others, as once, few, many or a class when expanded.

d_call: TRBD1
j_call: TRBJ1-2
clone_size: NA
cdr3_length: 15
v_call: TRBV27
cdr3_aa: CASSLGTGWGYGYTF
cdr3_nt: TGTGCCAGCAGTTTAGGGACAGGGTGGGGCTATGGCTACACCTTC

d_call: NA
j_call: TRBJ1-2
clone_size: NA
cdr3_length: 14
v_call: TRBV7-9
cdr3_aa: CASSLRTVRDGYTF
cdr3_nt: TGTGCCAGCAGCTTAAGGACAGTGAGAGATGGCTACACCTTC

d_call: NA
j_call: TRBJ1-2
clone_size: NA
cdr3_length: 16
v_call: TRBV27
cdr3_aa: CASRPLTLQGVYGYTF
cdr3_nt: TGTGCCAGCAGACCATTAACCTTACAGGGAGTCTATGGCTACACCTTC

d_call: NA
j_call: TRBJ1-5
clone_size: NA
cdr3_length: 17
v_call: TRBV5-1
cdr3_aa: CASSPPRVRPINQPQHF
cdr3_nt: TGCGCCAGCAGCCCCCCCAGGGTCCGACCCATCAATCAGCCCCAGCATTTT

d_call: TRBD2
j_call: TRBJ2-7
clone_size: NA
cdr3_length: 15
v_call: TRBV5-6
cdr3_aa: CASTVGGGALNEQYF
cdr3_nt: TGTGCCAGCACGGTTGGCGGGGGGGCTTTAAACGAGCAGTACTTC

d_call: TRBD2
j_call: TRBJ2-7
clone_size: NA
cdr3_length: 11
v_call: TRBV28
cdr3_aa: CASSGRGGQYF
cdr3_nt: TGTGCCAGCAGTGGGAGGGGAGGGCAGTACTTC

d_call: NA
j_call: TRBJ2-5
clone_size: NA
cdr3_length: 15
v_call: TRBV5-1
cdr3_aa: CASSGEGHSGETQYF
cdr3_nt: TGCGCCAGCAGCGGGGAAGGGCATAGCGGAGAGACCCAGTACTTC

d_call: TRBD1
j_call: TRBJ2-1
clone_size: NA
cdr3_length: 15
v_call: TRBV5-8
cdr3_aa: CASSLSGTGFNEQFF
cdr3_nt: TGTGCCAGCAGCTTATCGGGGACAGGCTTCAATGAGCAGTTCTTC

d_call: TRBD1
j_call: TRBJ1-5
clone_size: NA
cdr3_length: 15
v_call: TRBV5-1
cdr3_aa: CASSWGTGGNQPQHF
cdr3_nt: TGCGCCAGCAGCTGGGGGACAGGGGGCAATCAGCCCCAGCATTTT

d_call: NA
j_call: TRBJ1-5
clone_size: NA
cdr3_length: 15
v_call: TRBV4-1
cdr3_aa: CASSQDGREDQPQHF
cdr3_nt: TGCGCCAGCAGCCAAGATGGCAGGGAGGATCAGCCCCAGCATTTT

d_call: NA
j_call: TRBJ2-3
clone_size: NA
cdr3_length: 15
v_call: TRBV28
cdr3_aa: CASSQPGQSTDTQYF
cdr3_nt: TGTGCCAGCAGCCAACCCGGACAGAGCACAGATACGCAGTATTTT

d_call: NA
j_call: TRBJ1-3
clone_size: NA
cdr3_length: 13
v_call: TRBV30
cdr3_aa: CAWSPFSGNTIYF
cdr3_nt: TGTGCCTGGAGCCCTTTCTCCGGAAACACCATATATTTT

d_call: TRBD2
j_call: TRBJ2-3
clone_size: NA
cdr3_length: 17
v_call: TRBV4-1
cdr3_aa: CASSRDSSGGAPDTQYF
cdr3_nt: TGCGCCAGCAGCCGGGACAGTAGCGGGGGGGCCCCAGATACGCAGTATTTT

d_call: NA
j_call: TRBJ1-2
clone_size: NA
cdr3_length: 13
v_call: TRBV19
cdr3_aa: CASSPAGRDGYTF
cdr3_nt: TGTGCCAGTAGTCCCGCAGGTCGAGATGGCTACACCTTC

d_call: NA
j_call: TRBJ1-6
clone_size: NA
cdr3_length: 14
v_call: TRBV7-2
cdr3_aa: CANETGEYNSPLHF
cdr3_nt: TGTGCCAACGAAACGGGGGAGTATAATTCACCCCTCCACTTT

d_call: TRBD1
j_call: TRBJ2-1
clone_size: NA
cdr3_length: 16
v_call: TRBV4-1
cdr3_aa: CASSRRTGGDYNEQFF
cdr3_nt: TGCGCCAGCAGCCGGCGGACAGGGGGGGACTACAATGAGCAGTTCTTC

d_call: NA
j_call: TRBJ2-3
clone_size: few
cdr3_length: 15
v_call: TRBV4-3
cdr3_aa: CASSQGGGPTDTQYF
cdr3_nt: TGCGCCAGCAGCCAGGGCGGGGGCCCCACAGATACGCAGTATTTT

d_call: NA
j_call: TRBJ1-1
clone_size: NA
cdr3_length: 12
v_call: TRBV5-4
cdr3_aa: CASSATDIEAFF
cdr3_nt: TGTGCCAGCAGCGCCACAGACATTGAAGCTTTCTTT

d_call: NA
j_call: TRBJ2-1
clone_size: NA
cdr3_length: 15
v_call: TRBV30
cdr3_aa: CAWRVYFSSYNEQFF
cdr3_nt: TGTGCCTGGAGGGTCTACTTTAGCTCCTACAATGAGCAGTTCTTC

d_call: NA
j_call: TRBJ2-7
clone_size: NA
cdr3_length: 14
v_call: TRBV27
cdr3_aa: CASSLGGPLYEQYF
cdr3_nt: TGTGCCAGCAGTTTAGGAGGGCCCCTCTACGAGCAGTACTTC

d_call: TRBD2
j_call: TRBJ2-3
clone_size: NA
cdr3_length: 17
v_call: TRBV7-2
cdr3_aa: CASSLTSGGAGTDTQYF
cdr3_nt: TGTGCCAGCAGCCTGACTAGCGGGGGGGCCGGCACAGATACGCAGTATTTT

d_call: NA
j_call: TRBJ2-3
clone_size: NA
cdr3_length: 14
v_call: TRBV19
cdr3_aa: CASSITGVPDTQYF
cdr3_nt: TGTGCCAGTAGTATAACCGGGGTGCCAGATACGCAGTATTTT